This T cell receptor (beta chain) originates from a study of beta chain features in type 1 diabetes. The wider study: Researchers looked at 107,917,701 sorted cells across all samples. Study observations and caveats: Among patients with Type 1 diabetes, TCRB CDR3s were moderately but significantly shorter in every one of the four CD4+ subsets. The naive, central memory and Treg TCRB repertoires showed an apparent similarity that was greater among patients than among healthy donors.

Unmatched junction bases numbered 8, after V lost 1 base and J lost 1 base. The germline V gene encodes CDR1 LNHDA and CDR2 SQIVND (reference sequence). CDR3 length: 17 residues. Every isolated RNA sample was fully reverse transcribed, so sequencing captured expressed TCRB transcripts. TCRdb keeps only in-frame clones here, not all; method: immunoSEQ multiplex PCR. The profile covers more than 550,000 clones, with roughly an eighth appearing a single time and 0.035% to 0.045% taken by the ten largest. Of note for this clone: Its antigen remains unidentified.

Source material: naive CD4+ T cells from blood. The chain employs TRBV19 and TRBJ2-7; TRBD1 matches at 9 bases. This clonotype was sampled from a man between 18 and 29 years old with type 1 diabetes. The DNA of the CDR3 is TGTGCCAGTAGTATAGCTTCGCCGGGACAGGGTTCCTACGAGCAGTACTTC. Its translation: CASSIASPGQGSYEQYF.